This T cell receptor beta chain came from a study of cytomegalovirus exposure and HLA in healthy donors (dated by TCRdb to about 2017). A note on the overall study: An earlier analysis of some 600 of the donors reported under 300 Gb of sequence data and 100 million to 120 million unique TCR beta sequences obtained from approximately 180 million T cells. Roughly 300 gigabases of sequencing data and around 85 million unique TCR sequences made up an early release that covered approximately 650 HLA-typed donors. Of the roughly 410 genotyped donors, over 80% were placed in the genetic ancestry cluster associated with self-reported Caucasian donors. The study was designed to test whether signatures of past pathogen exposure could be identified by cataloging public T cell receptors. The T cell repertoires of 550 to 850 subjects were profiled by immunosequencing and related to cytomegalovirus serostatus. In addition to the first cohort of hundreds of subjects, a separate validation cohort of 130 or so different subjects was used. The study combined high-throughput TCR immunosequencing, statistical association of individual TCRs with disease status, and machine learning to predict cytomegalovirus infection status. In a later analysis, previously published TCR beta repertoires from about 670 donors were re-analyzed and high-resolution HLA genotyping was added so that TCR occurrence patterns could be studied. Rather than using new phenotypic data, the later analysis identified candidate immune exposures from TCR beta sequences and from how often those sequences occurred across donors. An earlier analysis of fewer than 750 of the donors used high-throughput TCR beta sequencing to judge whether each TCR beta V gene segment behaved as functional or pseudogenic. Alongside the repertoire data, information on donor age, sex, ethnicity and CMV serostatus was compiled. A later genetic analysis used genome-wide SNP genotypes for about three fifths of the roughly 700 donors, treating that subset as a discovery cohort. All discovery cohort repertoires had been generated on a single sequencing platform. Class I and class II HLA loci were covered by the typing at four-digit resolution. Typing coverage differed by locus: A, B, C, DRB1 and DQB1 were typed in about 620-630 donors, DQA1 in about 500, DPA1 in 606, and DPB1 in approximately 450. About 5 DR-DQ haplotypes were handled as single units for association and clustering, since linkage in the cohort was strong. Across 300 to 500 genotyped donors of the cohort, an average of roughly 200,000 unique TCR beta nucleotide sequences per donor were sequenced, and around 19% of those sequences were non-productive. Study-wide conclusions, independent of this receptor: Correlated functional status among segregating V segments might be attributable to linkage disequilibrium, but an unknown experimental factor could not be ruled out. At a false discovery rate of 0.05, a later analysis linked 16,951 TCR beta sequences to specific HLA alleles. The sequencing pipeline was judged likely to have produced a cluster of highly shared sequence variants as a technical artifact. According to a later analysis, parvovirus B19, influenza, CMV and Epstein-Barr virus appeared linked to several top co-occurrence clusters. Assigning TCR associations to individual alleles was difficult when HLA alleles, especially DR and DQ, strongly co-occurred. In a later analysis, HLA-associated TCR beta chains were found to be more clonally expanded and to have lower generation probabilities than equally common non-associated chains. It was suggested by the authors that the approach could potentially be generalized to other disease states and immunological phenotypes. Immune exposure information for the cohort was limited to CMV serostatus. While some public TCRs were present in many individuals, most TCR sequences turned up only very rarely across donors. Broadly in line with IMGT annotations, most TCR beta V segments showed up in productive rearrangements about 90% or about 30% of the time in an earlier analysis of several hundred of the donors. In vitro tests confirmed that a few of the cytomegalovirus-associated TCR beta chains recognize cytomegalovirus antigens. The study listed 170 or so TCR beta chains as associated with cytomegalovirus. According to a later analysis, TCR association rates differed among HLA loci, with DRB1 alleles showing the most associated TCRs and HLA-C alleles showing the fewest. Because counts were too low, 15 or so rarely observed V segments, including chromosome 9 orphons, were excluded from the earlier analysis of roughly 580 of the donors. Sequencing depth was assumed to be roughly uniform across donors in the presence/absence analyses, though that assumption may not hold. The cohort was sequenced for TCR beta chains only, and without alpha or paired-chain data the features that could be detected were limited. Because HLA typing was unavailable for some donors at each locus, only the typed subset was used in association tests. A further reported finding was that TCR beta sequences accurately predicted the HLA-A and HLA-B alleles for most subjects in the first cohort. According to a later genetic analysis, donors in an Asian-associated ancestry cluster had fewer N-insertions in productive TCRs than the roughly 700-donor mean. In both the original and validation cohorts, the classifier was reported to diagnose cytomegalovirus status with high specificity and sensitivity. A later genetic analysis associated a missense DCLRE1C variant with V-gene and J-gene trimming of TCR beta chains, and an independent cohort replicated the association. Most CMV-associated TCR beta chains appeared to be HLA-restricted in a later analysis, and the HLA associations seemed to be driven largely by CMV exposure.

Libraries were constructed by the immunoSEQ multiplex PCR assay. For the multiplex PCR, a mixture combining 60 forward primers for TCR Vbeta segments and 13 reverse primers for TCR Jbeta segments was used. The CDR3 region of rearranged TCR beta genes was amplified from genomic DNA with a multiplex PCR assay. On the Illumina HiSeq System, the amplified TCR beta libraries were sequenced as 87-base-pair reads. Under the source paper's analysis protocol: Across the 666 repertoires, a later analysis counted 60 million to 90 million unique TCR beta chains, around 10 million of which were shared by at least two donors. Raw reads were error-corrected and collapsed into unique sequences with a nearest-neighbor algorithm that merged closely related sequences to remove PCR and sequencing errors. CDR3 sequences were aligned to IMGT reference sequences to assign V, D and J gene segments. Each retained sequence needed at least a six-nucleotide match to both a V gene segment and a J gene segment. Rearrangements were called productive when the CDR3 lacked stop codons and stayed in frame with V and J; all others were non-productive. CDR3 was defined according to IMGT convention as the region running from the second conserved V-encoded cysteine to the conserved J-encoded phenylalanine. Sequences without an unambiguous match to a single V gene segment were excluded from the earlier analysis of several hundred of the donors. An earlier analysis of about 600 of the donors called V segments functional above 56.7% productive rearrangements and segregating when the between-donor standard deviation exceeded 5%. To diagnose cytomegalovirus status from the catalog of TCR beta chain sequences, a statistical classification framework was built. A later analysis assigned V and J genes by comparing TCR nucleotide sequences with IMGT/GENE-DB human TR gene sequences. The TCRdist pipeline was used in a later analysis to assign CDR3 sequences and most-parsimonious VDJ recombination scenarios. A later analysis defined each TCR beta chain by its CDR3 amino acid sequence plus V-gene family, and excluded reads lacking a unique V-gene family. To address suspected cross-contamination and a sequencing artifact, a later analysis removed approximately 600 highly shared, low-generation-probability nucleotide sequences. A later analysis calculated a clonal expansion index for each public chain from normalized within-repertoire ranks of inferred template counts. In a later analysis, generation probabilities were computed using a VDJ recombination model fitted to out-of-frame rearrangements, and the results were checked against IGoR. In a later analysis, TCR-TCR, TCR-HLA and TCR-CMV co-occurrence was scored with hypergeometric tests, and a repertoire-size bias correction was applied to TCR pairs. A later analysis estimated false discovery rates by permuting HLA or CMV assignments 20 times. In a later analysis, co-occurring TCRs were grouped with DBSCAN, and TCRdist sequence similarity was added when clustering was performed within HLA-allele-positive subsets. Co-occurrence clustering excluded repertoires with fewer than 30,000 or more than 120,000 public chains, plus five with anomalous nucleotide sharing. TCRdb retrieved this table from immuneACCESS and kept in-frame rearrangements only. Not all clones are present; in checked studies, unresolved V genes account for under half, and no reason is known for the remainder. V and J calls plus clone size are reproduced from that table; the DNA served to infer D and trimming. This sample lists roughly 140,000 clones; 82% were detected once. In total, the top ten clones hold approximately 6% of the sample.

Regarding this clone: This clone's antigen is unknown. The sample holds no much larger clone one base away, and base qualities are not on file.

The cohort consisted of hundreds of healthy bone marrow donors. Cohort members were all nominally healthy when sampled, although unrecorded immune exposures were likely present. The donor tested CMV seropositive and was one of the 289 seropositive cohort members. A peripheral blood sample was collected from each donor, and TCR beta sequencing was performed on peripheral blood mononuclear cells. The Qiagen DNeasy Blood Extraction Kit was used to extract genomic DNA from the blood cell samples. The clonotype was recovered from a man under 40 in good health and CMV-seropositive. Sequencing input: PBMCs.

The CDR3 reads as follows: CASSQGTDPSTEAFF. The bases read TGTGCCAGCAGCCAAGGGACAGACCCGAGTACTGAAGCTTTCTTT. This sequence uses TRBV5-4 and TRBJ1-1; 7 bases in the junction line up with TRBD1. As encoded in the germline V gene (reference sequence), CDR1 is SGHNT while CDR2 is YYREEE. Including the terminal cysteine and phenylalanine, the CDR3 comprises 15 residues. Just the 45-base CDR3 DNA is kept, in frame starting at base 1. V loses 4 bases at its end and J loses 5 bases; junction bases beyond the gene matches: 11.